The 20 T cell receptor beta chains in this list originate from one sample, sequenced in a study of blood T cell repertoires in COVID-19. Only in-frame clones appear in the TCRdb table, and some are missing; sequencing was by immunoSEQ multiplex PCR. The sample consists of 95,000 to 120,000 clones, 85% to 90% of them appearing once. What was sequenced was peripheral blood. These receptor sequences come from a woman aged 55-70 years with COVID-19, enrolled during active disease.

The chain has TRBV5-1 and TRBJ1-2; TRBD1 might be the D (5 bases). Trimming took 4 bases from V and 8 from J, leaving 21 bases between them. Looked up from germline, CDR1 is SGHRS and CDR2 is YFSETQ. The CDR3 length is 15 residues. In DNA form, the CDR3 reads TGCGCCAGCAGCCCGCGGGACTCCCTAACTATGGGCTACACCTTC. It specifies CASSPRDSLTMGYTF.

The sample holds a few counts of this clone. V usage is TRBV7-2 and J usage is TRBJ1-2, with 9 bases lining up with TRBD1. This CDR3 comprises 17 residues. Germline assignment: CDR1 SGHTA and CDR2 FQGNSA. V was pared by 5 bases and J by 1 base, with 11 bases of the junction left unmatched. The CDR3 DNA is TGTGCCAGCAGCCCGGGGACAGGGATGGGTTTTAACTATGGCTACACCTTC. This codes for CASSPGTGMGFNYGYTF. The entire variable domain, with the rest obtained from reference TRBV7-2 and TRBJ1-2, is as follows: GAGVSQSPSNKVTEKGKDVELRCDPISGHTALYWYRQSLGQGLEFLIYFQGNSAPDKSGLPSDRFSAERTGGSVSTLTIQRTQQEDSAVYLCASSPGTGMGFNYGYTFGSGTRLTVV.

The chain has TRBV9 and TRBJ2-7, with 8 bases lining up with TRBD1. V shed 3 bases and J 3 bases; nucleotides not matched to a gene: 5. CDR3 length equals 14 residues. CDR1 is SGDLS and CDR2 is YYNGEE in the germline V gene. This chain's CDR3 is CASSGTGNHYEQYF. CDR3 in DNA: TGTGCCAGCAGCGGGACAGGGAACCACTACGAGCAGTACTTC. Complete variable domain (other parts from reference TRBV9 and TRBJ2-7): DSGVTQTPKHLITATGQRVTLRCSPRSGDLSVYWYQQSLDQGLQFLIQYYNGEERAKGNILERFSAQQFPDLHSELNLSSLELGDSALYFCASSGTGNHYEQYFGPGTRLTVT.

The chain has TRBV6-2 or TRBV6-3 and TRBJ2-7, with D maybe TRBD1 (6 bases). The V end lost 6 bases, the J end lost 2 bases, and 20 bases lay between the germline ends. This CDR3 contains 16 residues. From germline, CDR1 is MNHEY and CDR2 SVGEGT. CDR3 nucleotide sequence: TGTGCCAGCAGCCCACCCGTCGGACAGTTCGCCTACGAGCAGTACTTC. It specifies CASSPPVGQFAYEQYF.

The CDR3 spells CASSPPGLYTGELFF. CDR3 DNA: TGTGCCAGCTCACCACCAGGACTCTACACCGGGGAGCTGTTTTTT. The chain links TRBV18 to TRBJ2-2; D may be TRBD2 (5 bases). This CDR3 has 15 amino acids. The V end was cut by 0 bases, the J end by 3 bases, with 8 bases between. Germline values: CDR1 KGHSH, CDR2 LQKENI.

This rearrangement joins TRBV9 to TRBJ1-2; TRBD1 matches at 7 bases. Germline CDR1 and CDR2: SGDLS and YYNGEE. CDR3 length equals 15 residues. J was trimmed by 3 bases and V by 3 bases; bases with no gene match: 8. The CDR3 is CASSATTGSDYGYTF. The DNA for the CDR3 is TGTGCCAGCAGCGCTACGACAGGGTCGGACTATGGCTACACCTTC.

The CDR3 spells CASSPYGGLPYEQYF. The CDR3 DNA reads TGTGCCAGCAGCCCCTACGGGGGTTTGCCCTACGAGCAGTACTTC. The chain uses TRBV7-9 and TRBJ2-7; tentatively, D is TRBD2 (6 bases). The V and J ends lost 5 bases and 2 bases respectively, with 16 bases between them. The CDR3 covers 15 residues. Germline V gene data show CDR1 as SEHNR and CDR2 as FQNEAQ (reference sequence).

The chain couples TRBV27 to TRBJ2-6, with no clear D. Trimming took 5 bases from V and 2 from J, leaving 16 bases between them. Germline CDR1 MNHEY, CDR2 SMNVEV (reference sequence). The CDR3 sequence is 17 residues long. CDR3 in DNA: TGTGCCAGCAGTCCCCGCGGTTCAATTCCTGGGGCCAACGTCCTGACTTTC. Translation: CASSPRGSIPGANVLTF.

The V call is TRBV7-9, the J call TRBJ1-1; weak D call: TRBD1 (6 bases). V lost 3 bases to trimming and J lost 1 base, with 9 bases between them. CDR1 SEHNR and CDR2 FQNEAQ come from the germline V gene (reference sequence). CDR3 length: 14 residues. CDR3 nucleotide sequence: TGTGCCAGCAGCTTTCGGGACAAGAACACTGAAGCTTTCTTT. Amino acid sequence: CASSFRDKNTEAFF. Together with reference TRBV7-9 and TRBJ1-1, the CDR3 gives the full variable domain: DTGVSQNPRHKITKRGQNVTFRCDPISEHNRLYWYRQTLGQGPEFLTYFQNEAQLEKSRLLSDRFSAERPKGSFSTLEIQRTEQGDSAMYLCASSFRDKNTEAFFGQGTRLTVV.

V and J are TRBV2 and TRBJ1-2; the match to TRBD1 covers 11 bases. The CDR3 totals 16 residues. The V and J ends lost 2 bases and 3 bases, in that order; junction bases with no gene match: 5. Looked up from germline, CDR1 is SNHLY and CDR2 is FYNNEI. The CDR3 sequence: CASSEPRDRGDYGYTF. The CDR3 bases are TGTGCCAGCAGTGAACCTAGGGACAGGGGGGACTATGGCTACACCTTC.

This chain joins TRBV25-1 and TRBJ1-2; 8 nucleotides line up with TRBD1. After removal of 6 bases from V and 3 bases from J, the junction contained 3 bases not matched to a gene. The CDR3 is 13 residues long. CDR1 and CDR2 from the germline V gene are MGHDK and SYGVNS. This chain's CDR3 is CASSMTGDYGYTF. The CDR3 DNA reads as TGTGCCAGCAGCATGACAGGGGACTATGGCTACACCTTC.

V is TRBV29-1 and J is TRBJ1-3, with D possibly matching TRBD1 (5 bases). Germline V gene sequence: CDR1 SQVTM, CDR2 ANQGSEA. The V end lost 6 bases, the J end lost 1 base, and 19 bases lay between the germline ends. The CDR3 is 16 residues long. CDR3 bases: TGCAGCGTGTCCTTTCTACAGGAGTCTTCTGGAAACACCATATATTTT. It encodes CSVSFLQESSGNTIYF.

This rearrangement joins TRBV11-2 to TRBJ1-6; D is ambiguous. CDR1 and CDR2 (germline): SGHAT, FQNNGV. The CDR3 is made up of 16 amino acids. The V gene lost 0 bases and the J gene lost 6 bases, with 12 bases spanning the gap. CDR3 residues: CASSLEVSVLNSPLHF. The DNA of the CDR3 is TGTGCCAGCAGCTTAGAGGTTTCCGTACTTAATTCACCCCTCCACTTT.

The chain employs TRBV6-5 and TRBJ1-2; D call uncertain. This CDR3 is 15 amino acids long. Germline V lookup: CDR1 MNHEY, CDR2 SVGAGI. Between the trimmed V and J ends, which lost 11 bases and 1 base, there was a span of 20 bases. The CDR3 DNA is TGTGCCGGTAAGGCGGCTCGAACCAGTAACTATGGCTACACCTTC. Translating gives CAGKAARTSNYGYTF.

This rearrangement joins TRBV7-9 to TRBJ2-7; no definite D call. Per germline, CDR1 SEHNR and CDR2 FQNEAQ (reference sequence). The length of the CDR3 is 12 residues. The ends were cut back, 5 bases at V and 4 bases at J, with 9 bases in the middle. CDR3 loop: CASSLSWYEQYF. The CDR3 nucleotides read TGTGCCAGCAGCCTAAGTTGGTACGAGCAGTACTTC.

The chain links TRBV6-9 to TRBJ1-1; the D gene is possibly TRBD1 (6 bases). Trimming stripped 6 bases from V and 5 bases from J, with 13 bases between. This CDR3 has 13 residues. Germline lookup yields CDR1 MNHGY and CDR2 SVAAGI. The CDR3 DNA sequence: TGTGCCAGCAGAACAGGGTGGGCGACTGAAGCTTTCTTT. It translates to CASRTGWATEAFF.

The rearrangement joins TRBV7-2 to TRBJ2-3; 10 bases are a match to TRBD2. Trimming cost V 8 bases and J 2 bases; bases outside gene matches: 7. Germline-derived CDR1 and CDR2 are SGHTA and FQGNSA. CDR3 length: 15 amino acids. The CDR3 sequence: CASGSSGGATDTQYF. CDR3 DNA: TGTGCCAGCGGATCTAGCGGGGGAGCCACAGATACGCAGTATTTT.

This sequence joins TRBV27 and TRBJ1-4; a weak D match, TRBD1 (6 bases). This CDR3 spans 15 amino acids. Trimming shortened V by 6 bases and J by 5 bases, and 16 bases separated the two germline ends. Per the germline V gene, CDR1 is MNHEY and CDR2 is SMNVEV (reference sequence). CDR3 protein: CASSRRGGGNEKLFF. Written as DNA, the CDR3 is TGTGCCAGCAGCCGTCGAGGGGGTGGGAATGAAAAACTGTTTTTT.

This chain links TRBV5-6 with TRBJ2-5; 12 nucleotides agree with TRBD1. The CDR3 is made up of 16 amino acids. The V segment lost 9 bases and the J segment 7 bases; nucleotides outside the gene matches: 16. Germline CDR1 and CDR2: SGHDT and YYEEEE. The CDR3 region is CAKRDRGRFTCVTQYF. The CDR3 region has the DNA TGTGCCAAACGGGACAGGGGGCGATTCACTTGTGTGACCCAGTACTTC.

The chain recombines TRBV5-1 with TRBJ2-1, with D possibly matching TRBD1 (7 bases). The CDR3 consists of 15 residues. Looked up from germline, CDR1 is SGHRS and CDR2 is YFSETQ. V gave up 0 bases and J gave up 6 bases, with 13 bases separating them. The DNA for the CDR3 is TGCGCCAGCAGCTTGGTCCCTCAGGGGGGCAATGAGCAGTTCTTC. This gives the protein CASSLVPQGGNEQFF.